These T cell receptor beta chains were read from a single sample in a study of cytomegalovirus exposure and HLA in healthy donors. Method: immunoSEQ multiplex PCR; TCRdb's copy keeps in-frame clones and lacks some. The profile shows 130,000 to 150,000 clones, around 81% of them singletons. What was sequenced was PBMCs. These receptor sequences come from a male donor in good health and CMV-seronegative. Both conserved end residues are trimmed from each CDR3. The order of the fields is V gene, CDR3 protein.

v_gene: TRBV5-1
CDR3aa: ASSLVSRNTEAF

v_gene: TRBV6-5
CDR3aa: ASSYEAGGKETQY

v_gene: TRBV9
CDR3aa: ASSVEKETGAYTDTQY

v_gene: TRBV6-1
CDR3aa: ASRAGTGGSPLH

v_gene: TRBV9
CDR3aa: ASSAPLGLGDTQY

v_gene: TRBV9
CDR3aa: ASSAGQTYSNQPQH

v_gene: TRBV12-5
CDR3aa: ASGQTGSRTDTQY

v_gene: TRBV29-1
CDR3aa: SATGLAKNIQY

v_gene: TRBV18
CDR3aa: ASSPPTYEQY

v_gene: TRBV2
CDR3aa: ASSNGQSGF

v_gene: TRBV4-1
CDR3aa: ASSSLNEQF

v_gene: TRBV27
CDR3aa: ASSLKGRGGDTQY

v_gene: TRBV4-1
CDR3aa: ASSQGGGGVETQY

v_gene: TRBV7-9
CDR3aa: ASSLGGTGSEQY

v_gene: TRBV29-1
CDR3aa: SAARGGTGANVLT

v_gene: TRBV27
CDR3aa: ASRQAGNYGYT

v_gene: TRBV28
CDR3aa: ASSLPGTANTEAF

v_gene: TRBV25-1
CDR3aa: ASGGTPSGRIQETQY

v_gene: TRBV7-9
CDR3aa: ASSLDSSAYNEQF

v_gene: TRBV5-6
CDR3aa: ASSLGQGNEQY

v_gene: TRBV5-6
CDR3aa: ACSLAYAGDTGELF

v_gene: TRBV15
CDR3aa: ATSRDRGLAYNEQF

v_gene: TRBV15
CDR3aa: ATSRDVIATNEQY

v_gene: TRBV4-1
CDR3aa: ASSQLDDGEQF

v_gene: TRBV5-4
CDR3aa: ASSLEASYEQY

v_gene: TRBV7-7
CDR3aa: ASSISSGSTDTQY

v_gene: TRBV7-6
CDR3aa: ASSFGQGGTQY

v_gene: TRBV27
CDR3aa: ASSLTGARSGYT

v_gene: TRBV6-5
CDR3aa: ASSTDSYEQY

v_gene: TRBV6-6
CDR3aa: ASIPSGGQQPQH

v_gene: TRBV6-1
CDR3aa: ASRGDAVDEQY

v_gene: TRBV10-3
CDR3aa: AIGAGGKNQPQH

v_gene: TRBV30
CDR3aa: ASLQGGTEAF

v_gene: TRBV2
CDR3aa: ASRLVSYNEQF

v_gene: TRBV9
CDR3aa: ASSDQWGVGNTIY

v_gene: TRBV5-1
CDR3aa: ASSSPGQGDYEQY

v_gene: TRBV15
CDR3aa: APSSTGGLESHEQY

v_gene: TRBV5-1
CDR3aa: ASSPRVSGAQETQY

v_gene: TRBV5-1
CDR3aa: ASSPGLAGGMGQETQY

v_gene: TRBV10-3
CDR3aa: ASGGTGSTGELF

v_gene: TRBV5-1
CDR3aa: ASSLGQGSYEQY